The 7 T cell receptor beta chains below were found in one sample sequenced in a study of T cell changes during pregnancy in multiple sclerosis. This table comes from immunoSEQ multiplex PCR, and its TCRdb copy is limited to in-frame clones, with some not included. The data show tens of thousands of clones, more than 80% seen once. The sequences come from peripheral blood, collected in the second trimester of pregnancy. The source of these receptors is a female donor with multiple sclerosis, enrolled in a pregnancy study.

The V call is TRBV19, the J call TRBJ1-4, with a possible D match to TRBD1 (6 bases). V was trimmed by 8 bases and J by 7 bases, leaving 14 bases between them. The germline CDR1 and CDR2 sequences are LNHDA and SQIVND (reference sequence). The CDR3 runs 13 residues. CDR3 nucleotide sequence: TGTGCCAGTTCAGGGGCCCTTCTTGAAAAACTGTTTTTT. Its translation: CASSGALLEKLFF.

This clone came up once. The chain uses TRBV2 and TRBJ1-2; TRBD1 matches 7 bases. Germline lookup yields CDR1 SNHLY and CDR2 FYNNEI. V was pared by 6 bases and J by 9 bases, with 19 bases of the junction left unmatched. This CDR3 has 16 amino acids. The CDR3 here is CASSVHGSGTAGSYTF. For the CDR3, the DNA is TGTGCCAGCAGCGTCCACGGGTCCGGGACAGCTGGAAGCTACACCTTC.

This rearrangement joins TRBV4-1 to TRBJ2-5; no reliable D call. V lost 1 base and J lost 2, with 11 bases in between. The V gene's germline CDR1 is MGHRA and CDR2 YSYEKL. This CDR3 is 15 amino acids long. CDR3 sequence (DNA): TGCGCCAGCAGCCAAGTGGCAGGCCCTCAAGAGACCCAGTACTTC. Translating gives CASSQVAGPQETQYF.

V gene TRBV5-8 combines with J gene TRBJ1-1; tentative D call: TRBD1 (5 bases). The germline CDR1 and CDR2 sequences are SGHTS and YDEGEE. The CDR3 sequence is 15 residues long. Deletions cut 0 bases from V and 3 bases from J, with 12 bases between. CDR3 DNA sequence: TGTGCCAGCAGCTTGGACCGGGGAGGGGACACTGAAGCTTTCTTT. It yields the protein CASSLDRGGDTEAFF.

The chain is built from TRBV4-3 and TRBJ1-6, with D perhaps TRBD1 (5 bases). Germline loops: CDR1 LGHNA, CDR2 YSLEER. V lost 3 bases to trimming and J lost 6 bases, with 6 bases between them. The CDR3 length is 13 residues. The CDR3 DNA reads TGCGCCAGCAGCCAGGGGGGTAATTCACCCCTCCACTTT. Translated: CASSQGGNSPLHF.

The chain links TRBV9 to TRBJ1-6; the D is unclear. Trimming took off 0 bases at V and 8 bases at J, with 9 bases between the two ends. Germline V gives CDR1 SGDLS, CDR2 YYNGEE. This CDR3 region has 14 residues. CDR3 protein: CASSVDLEDSPLHF. The CDR3 DNA reads as TGTGCCAGCAGCGTAGATTTGGAGGATTCACCCCTCCACTTT.

The V and J genes are TRBV2 and TRBJ1-1, with 10 bases lining up with TRBD1. V gave up 9 bases and J gave up 0 bases; unmatched junction bases: 4. This CDR3 comprises 14 residues. Looked up from germline, CDR1 is SNHLY and CDR2 is FYNNEI. Here the CDR3 reads CARTGGGMNTEAFF. CDR3 in DNA: TGTGCCAGGACAGGGGGCGGAATGAACACTGAAGCTTTCTTT.